The clone carrying this T cell receptor beta chain has a count of ten or more. Amplification targeted TCR beta CDR3 regions from RNA transcripts. Researchers ran a first-round RT-PCR on the TCR CDR3 using the HTBI primer set. TCRdb ran MiXCR on the multiplex PCR reads and lists one entry per CDR3 protein. The table records 400,000 to 500,000 distinct CDR3 sequences, roughly 14% of them present only once. Those patients with uncontrolled infection, other autoimmune disease, pregnancy or lactation were excluded. Out of approximately 10 ml of fresh peripheral blood came the PBMCs. The data are from a study of T cells in Graves' hyperthyroidism and ophthalmopathy. Sequences were obtained from blood. The sequence was obtained from a woman between 18 and 30 years old with Graves' hyperthyroidism.

The CDR3 DNA sequence: TGTGCCAGCAGTTTTTCCCTAGGACGTAGGAACACCGGGGAGCTGTTTTTT. Its protein is CASSFSLGRRNTGELFF. This chain connects TRBV2 to TRBJ2-2; D is uncertain. Germline V gene data show CDR1 as SNHLY and CDR2 as FYNNEI. The CDR3 covers 17 residues. V lost 5 bases and J 1 base, leaving 17 bases between the germline ends.